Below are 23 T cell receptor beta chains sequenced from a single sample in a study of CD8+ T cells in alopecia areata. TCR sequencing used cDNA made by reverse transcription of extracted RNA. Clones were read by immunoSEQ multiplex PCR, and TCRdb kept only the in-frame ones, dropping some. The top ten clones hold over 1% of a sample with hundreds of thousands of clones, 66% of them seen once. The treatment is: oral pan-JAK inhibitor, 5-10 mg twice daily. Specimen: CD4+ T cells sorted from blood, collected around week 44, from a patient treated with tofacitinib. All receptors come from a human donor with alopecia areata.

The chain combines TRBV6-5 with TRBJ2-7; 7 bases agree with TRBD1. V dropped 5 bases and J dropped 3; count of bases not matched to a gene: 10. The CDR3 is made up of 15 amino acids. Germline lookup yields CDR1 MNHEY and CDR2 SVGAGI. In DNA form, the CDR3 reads TGTGCCAGCAGTCTCGCCGGGCCAGGGGGCTACGAGCAGTACTTC. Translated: CASSLAGPGGYEQYF.

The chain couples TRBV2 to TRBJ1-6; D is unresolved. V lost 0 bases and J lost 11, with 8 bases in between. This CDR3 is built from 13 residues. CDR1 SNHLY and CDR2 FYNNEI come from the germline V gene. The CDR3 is CASSEAPGAPLHF. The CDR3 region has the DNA TGTGCCAGCAGTGAAGCGCCGGGAGCACCCCTCCACTTT.

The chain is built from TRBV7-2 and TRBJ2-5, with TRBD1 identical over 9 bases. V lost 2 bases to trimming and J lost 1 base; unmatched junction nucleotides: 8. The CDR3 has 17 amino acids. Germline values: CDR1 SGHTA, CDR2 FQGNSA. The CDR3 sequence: CASSLFGTGTFQETQYF. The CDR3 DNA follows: TGTGCCAGCAGCTTATTCGGGACAGGGACGTTCCAAGAGACCCAGTACTTC.

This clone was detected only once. CDR3: CASSVQGKYTEAFF. In DNA form, the CDR3 reads TGTGCCAGCAGCGTGCAAGGCAAATACACTGAAGCTTTCTTT. This rearrangement joins TRBV5-6 to TRBJ1-1; D call uncertain. The CDR3 spans 14 residues. Deletions cut 4 bases from V and 3 bases from J, with 13 bases between. The V gene's germline CDR1 is SGHDT and CDR2 YYEEEE.

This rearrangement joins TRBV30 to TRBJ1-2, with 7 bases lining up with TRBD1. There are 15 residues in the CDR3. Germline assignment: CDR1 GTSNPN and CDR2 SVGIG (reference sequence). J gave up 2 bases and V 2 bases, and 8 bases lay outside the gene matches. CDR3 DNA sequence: TGTGCCTGGAGTAACCAAGGGACAGCGAACTATGGCTACACCTTC. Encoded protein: CAWSNQGTANYGYTF.

Here the CDR3 reads CSVAGATGPNYGYTF. In nucleotides, the CDR3 is TGCAGCGTTGCGGGGGCTACGGGCCCTAACTATGGCTACACCTTC. The J gene is TRBJ1-2, the V gene TRBV29-1, with D tentatively TRBD1 (6 bases). CDR1 and CDR2 (germline): SQVTM, ANQGSEA. Deletions cut 4 bases from V and 0 bases from J, with 15 bases between. The CDR3 consists of 15 residues.

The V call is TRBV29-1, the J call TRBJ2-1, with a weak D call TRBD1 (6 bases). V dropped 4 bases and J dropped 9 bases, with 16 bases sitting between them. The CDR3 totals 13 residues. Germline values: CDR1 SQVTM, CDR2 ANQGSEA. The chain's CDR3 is CSVVRRTVSEQFF. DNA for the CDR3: TGCAGCGTTGTAAGGAGGACAGTAAGTGAGCAGTTCTTC.

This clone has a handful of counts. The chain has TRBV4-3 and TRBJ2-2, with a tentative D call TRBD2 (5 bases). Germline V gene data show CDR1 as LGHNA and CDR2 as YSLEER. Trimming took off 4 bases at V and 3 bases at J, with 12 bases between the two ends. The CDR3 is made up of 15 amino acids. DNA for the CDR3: TGCGCCAGCAGCCGGGGTAGCGAGGACACCGGGGAGCTGTTTTTT. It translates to CASSRGSEDTGELFF.

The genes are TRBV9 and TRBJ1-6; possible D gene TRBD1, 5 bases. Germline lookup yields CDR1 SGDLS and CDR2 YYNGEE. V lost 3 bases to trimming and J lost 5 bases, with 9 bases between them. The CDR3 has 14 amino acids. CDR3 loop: CASSAGHNNSPLHF. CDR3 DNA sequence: TGTGCCAGCAGCGCCGGACACAATAATTCACCCCTCCACTTT.

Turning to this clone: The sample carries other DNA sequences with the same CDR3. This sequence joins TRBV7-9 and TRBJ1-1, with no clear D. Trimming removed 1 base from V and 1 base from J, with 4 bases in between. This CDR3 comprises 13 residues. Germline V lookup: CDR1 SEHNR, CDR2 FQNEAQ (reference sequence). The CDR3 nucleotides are TGTGCCAGCAGCTTAGTAGAGAACACTGAAGCTTTCTTT. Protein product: CASSLVENTEAFF.

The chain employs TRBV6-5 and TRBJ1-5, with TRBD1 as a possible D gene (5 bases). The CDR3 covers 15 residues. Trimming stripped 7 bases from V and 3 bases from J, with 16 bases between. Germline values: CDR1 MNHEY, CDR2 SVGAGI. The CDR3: CASNQGRVFNQPQHF. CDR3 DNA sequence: TGTGCCAGCAACCAGGGTAGGGTCTTCAATCAGCCCCAGCATTTT.

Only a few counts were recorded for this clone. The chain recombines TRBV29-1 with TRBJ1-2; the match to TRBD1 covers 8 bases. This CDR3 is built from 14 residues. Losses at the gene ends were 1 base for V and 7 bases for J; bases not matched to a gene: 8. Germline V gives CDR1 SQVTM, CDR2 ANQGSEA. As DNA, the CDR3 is TGCAGCGTTGAAGGGCAGGGGGCAAGAGTTGGCTACACCTTC. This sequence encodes CSVEGQGARVGYTF.

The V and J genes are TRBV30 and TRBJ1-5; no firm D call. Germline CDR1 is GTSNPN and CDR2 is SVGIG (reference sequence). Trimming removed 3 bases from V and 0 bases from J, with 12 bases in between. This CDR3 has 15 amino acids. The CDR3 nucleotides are TGTGCCTGGAGCATAAAACCGGGTAGCAATCAGCCCCAGCATTTT. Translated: CAWSIKPGSNQPQHF.

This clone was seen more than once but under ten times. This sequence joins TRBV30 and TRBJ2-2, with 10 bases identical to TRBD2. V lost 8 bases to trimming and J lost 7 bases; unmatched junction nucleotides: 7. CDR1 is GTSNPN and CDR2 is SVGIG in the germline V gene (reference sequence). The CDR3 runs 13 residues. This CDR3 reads CALERGGGGELFF. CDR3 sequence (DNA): TGTGCCCTCGAGCGGGGGGGCGGCGGGGAGCTGTTTTTT.

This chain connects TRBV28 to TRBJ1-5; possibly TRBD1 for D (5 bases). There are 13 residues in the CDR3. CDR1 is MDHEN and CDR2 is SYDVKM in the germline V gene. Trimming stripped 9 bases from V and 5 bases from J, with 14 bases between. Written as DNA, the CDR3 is TGTGCCAGTCAGGCAGGGAACGATCAGCCCCAGCATTTT. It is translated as CASQAGNDQPQHF. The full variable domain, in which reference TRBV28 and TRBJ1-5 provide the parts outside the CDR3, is DVKVTQSSRYLVKRTGEKVFLECVQDMDHENMFWYRQDPGLGLRLIYFSYDVKMKEKGDIPEGYSVSREKKERFSLILESASTNQTSMYLCASQAGNDQPQHFGDGTRLSIL.

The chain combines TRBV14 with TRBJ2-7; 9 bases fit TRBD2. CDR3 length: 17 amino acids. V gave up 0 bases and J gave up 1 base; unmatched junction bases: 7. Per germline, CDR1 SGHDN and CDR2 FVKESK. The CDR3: CASSQERSGGLSYEQYF. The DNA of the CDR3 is TGTGCCAGCAGCCAAGAACGTAGCGGGGGACTATCCTACGAGCAGTACTTC.

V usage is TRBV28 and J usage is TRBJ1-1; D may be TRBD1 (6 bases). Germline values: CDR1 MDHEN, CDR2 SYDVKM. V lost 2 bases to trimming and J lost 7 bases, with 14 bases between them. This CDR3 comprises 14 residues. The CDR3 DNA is TGTGCCAGCAGTTTAACACAGGGTATCGGTGAAGCTTTCTTT. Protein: CASSLTQGIGEAFF. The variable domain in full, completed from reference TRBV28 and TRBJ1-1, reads DVKVTQSSRYLVKRTGEKVFLECVQDMDHENMFWYRQDPGLGLRLIYFSYDVKMKEKGDIPEGYSVSREKKERFSLILESASTNQTSMYLCASSLTQGIGEAFFGQGTRLTVV.

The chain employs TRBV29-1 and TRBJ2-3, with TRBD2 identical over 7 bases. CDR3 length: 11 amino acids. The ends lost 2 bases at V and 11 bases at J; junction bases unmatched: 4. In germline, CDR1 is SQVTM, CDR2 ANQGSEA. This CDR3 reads CSVENGGKQYF. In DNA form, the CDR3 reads TGCAGCGTTGAAAACGGGGGGAAGCAGTATTTT.

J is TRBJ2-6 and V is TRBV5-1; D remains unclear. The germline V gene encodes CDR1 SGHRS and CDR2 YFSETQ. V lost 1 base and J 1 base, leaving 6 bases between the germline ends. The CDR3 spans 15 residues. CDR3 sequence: CASSLFSSGANVLTF. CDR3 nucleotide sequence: TGCGCCAGCAGCTTGTTTAGTTCTGGGGCCAACGTCCTGACTTTC.

In nucleotides, the CDR3 is TGTGCCAGCAGTGGAATAGGGGGCATGAACACTGAAGCTTTCTTT. Its protein is CASSGIGGMNTEAFF. J is TRBJ1-1 and V is TRBV2, with 7 bases matching TRBD1. Trimming removed 4 bases from V and 0 bases from J; junction bases left unmatched: 5. The CDR3 sequence is 15 residues long. Germline loops: CDR1 SNHLY, CDR2 FYNNEI.

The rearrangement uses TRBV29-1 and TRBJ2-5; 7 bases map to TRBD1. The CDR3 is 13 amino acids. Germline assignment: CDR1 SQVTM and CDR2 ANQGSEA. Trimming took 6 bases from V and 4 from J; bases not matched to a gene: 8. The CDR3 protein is CSVAQGVGETQYF. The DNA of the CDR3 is TGCAGCGTAGCCCAGGGGGTCGGAGAGACCCAGTACTTC.

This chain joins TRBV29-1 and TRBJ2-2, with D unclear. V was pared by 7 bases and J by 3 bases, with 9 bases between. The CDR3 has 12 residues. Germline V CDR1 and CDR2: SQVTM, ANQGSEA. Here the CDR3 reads CSAISHTGELFF. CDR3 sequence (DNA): TGCAGCGCTATAAGTCACACCGGGGAGCTGTTTTTT.

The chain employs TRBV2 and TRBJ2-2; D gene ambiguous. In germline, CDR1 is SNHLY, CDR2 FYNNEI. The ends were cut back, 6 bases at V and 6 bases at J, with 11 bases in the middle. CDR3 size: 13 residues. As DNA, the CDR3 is TGTGCCAGCAGCTACGAGAGTTCCGGGGAGCTGTTTTTT. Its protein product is CASSYESSGELFF.